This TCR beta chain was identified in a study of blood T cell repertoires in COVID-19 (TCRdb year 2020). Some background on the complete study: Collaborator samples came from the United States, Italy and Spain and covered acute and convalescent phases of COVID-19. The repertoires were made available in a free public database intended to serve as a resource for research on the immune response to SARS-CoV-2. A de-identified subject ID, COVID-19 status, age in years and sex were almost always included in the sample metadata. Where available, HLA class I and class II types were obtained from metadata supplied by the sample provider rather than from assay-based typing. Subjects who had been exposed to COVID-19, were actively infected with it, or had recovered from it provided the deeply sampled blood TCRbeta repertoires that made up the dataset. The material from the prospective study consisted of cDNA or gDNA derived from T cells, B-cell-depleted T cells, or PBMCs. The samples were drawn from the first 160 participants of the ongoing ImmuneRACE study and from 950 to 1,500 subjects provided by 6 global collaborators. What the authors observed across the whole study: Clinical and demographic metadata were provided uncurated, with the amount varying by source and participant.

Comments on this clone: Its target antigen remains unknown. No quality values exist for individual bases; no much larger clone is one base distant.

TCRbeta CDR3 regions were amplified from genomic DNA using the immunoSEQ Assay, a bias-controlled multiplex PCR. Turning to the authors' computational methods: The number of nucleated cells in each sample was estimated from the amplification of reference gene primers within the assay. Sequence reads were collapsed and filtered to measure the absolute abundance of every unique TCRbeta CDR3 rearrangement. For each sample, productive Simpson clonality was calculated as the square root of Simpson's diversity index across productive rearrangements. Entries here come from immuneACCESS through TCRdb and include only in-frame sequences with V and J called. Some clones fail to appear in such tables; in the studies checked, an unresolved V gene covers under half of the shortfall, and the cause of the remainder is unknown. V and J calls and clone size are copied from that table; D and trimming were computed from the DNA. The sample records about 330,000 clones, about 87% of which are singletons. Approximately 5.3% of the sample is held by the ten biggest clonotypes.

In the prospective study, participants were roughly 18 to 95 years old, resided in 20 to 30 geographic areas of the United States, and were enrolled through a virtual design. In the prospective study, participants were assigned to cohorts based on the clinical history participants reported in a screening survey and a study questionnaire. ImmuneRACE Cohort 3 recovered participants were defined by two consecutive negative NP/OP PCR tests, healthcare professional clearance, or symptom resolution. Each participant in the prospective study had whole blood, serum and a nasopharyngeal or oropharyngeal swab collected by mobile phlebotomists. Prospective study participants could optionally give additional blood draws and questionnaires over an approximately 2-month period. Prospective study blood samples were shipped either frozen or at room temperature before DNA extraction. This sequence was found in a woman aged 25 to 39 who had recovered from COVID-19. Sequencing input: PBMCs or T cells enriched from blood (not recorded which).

The nucleotides are TGTGCCACCAGCAGAGAGAGGGTTGCCGGGGAGCTGTTTTTT. Its translation is CATSRERVAGELFF. The rearrangement combines TRBV15 with TRBJ2-2; matching of 5 bases hints at TRBD2 as the D gene. V is pared back by 0 bases and J by 6 bases, with 8 bases lying between the germline termini. From the cysteine up to the phenylalanine, the CDR3 has a length of 14 residues. The retained sequence is limited to the CDR3, 42 bases, with the frame set at the first base. From the germline V gene (reference sequence), CDR1 is LNHNV and CDR2 is YYDKDF.